The 31 T cell receptor beta chains listed next were all sequenced from one sample in a study of blood T cells in healthy people across ages. A sample-barcoded 5' primer and a J-beta primer mix were used in a second PCR of about 7 to 12 cycles. Using its own MiXCR run on the 5' RACE reads, TCRdb lists one record per CDR3 protein. In the table there are about 1.1 million distinct CDR3 sequences, roughly two fifths of which are singletons. What was sequenced was blood. These receptors all come from a man between 18 and 29 years old in good health.

With regard to this clonotype: One junction end disagrees with the germline gene, perhaps due to a read error. The rearrangement uses TRBV9 and TRBJ2-1, with 7 bases identical to TRBD2. Germline V gene lookup returns CDR1 SGDLS and CDR2 YYNGEE. CDR3 length: 14 residues. CDR3: CVSSLSGTYNEQFF. The CDR3 DNA sequence: TGTGTCAGCAGCCTCAGCGGGACTTACAATGAGCAGTTCTTC. The variable domain in full, completed from reference TRBV9 and TRBJ2-1, reads DSGVTQTPKHLITATGQRVTLRCSPRSGDLSVYWYQQSLDQGLQFLIQYYNGEERAKGNILERFSAQQFPDLHSELNLSSLELGDSALYFCVSSLSGTYNEQFFGPGTRLTVL.

The rearrangement uses TRBV2 and TRBJ1-6; weak D call: TRBD1 (5 bases). V shed 10 bases and J shed 5 bases, with 15 bases lying between them. Germline CDR1 and CDR2: SNHLY and FYNNEI. The CDR3 is made up of 14 amino acids. In nucleotides, the CDR3 is TGTGCCACCAGGATGGGACGGGATAATTCACCCCTCCACTTT. This gives the protein CATRMGRDNSPLHF.

The chain links TRBV27 to TRBJ1-6; weak D call: TRBD1 (6 bases). Germline-derived CDR1 and CDR2 are MNHEY and SMNVEV (reference sequence). The CDR3 consists of 14 residues. V was clipped by 7 bases and J by 5 bases, with 12 bases between them. The CDR3 nucleotides are TGTGCCAGCACCGCAGGACAGAATAATTCACCCCTCCACTTT. Translation: CASTAGQNNSPLHF.

This chain uses TRBV9 with TRBJ2-5, with D tentatively TRBD1 or TRBD2 (5 bases each). The J call could be wrong; TRBJ2-4 is a better fit for the DNA end. CDR3 length: 15 amino acids. Germline CDR1 reads SGDLS; CDR2 reads YYNGEE. The CDR3 loop is CASSVGGSPRGIQYF. Written as DNA, the CDR3 is TGTGCCAGCAGCGTAGGTGGCAGCCCGAGGGGCATTCAGTACTTC.

The chain links TRBV6-5 to TRBJ2-1, with TRBD1 identical over 11 bases. There are 16 residues in the CDR3. Looked up from germline, CDR1 is MNHEY and CDR2 is SVGAGI. Germline trimming cut 1 base from V and 8 bases from J; bases unmatched to any gene: 7. In DNA, the CDR3 is TGTGCCAGCAGTTACTACCGGGACAGGGGGTCGGATGAGCAGTTCTTC. This sequence encodes CASSYYRDRGSDEQFF.

The sample holds a few counts of this clonotype. This chain uses TRBV11-1 with TRBJ2-7; 11 bases fit TRBD2. V shed 5 bases and J 7 bases; nucleotides not matched to a gene: 10. CDR3 length: 15 residues. Germline lookup yields CDR1 SGHAT and CDR2 FQDESV (reference sequence). The DNA of the CDR3 is TGTGCCAGCAGCCCCGGGACTAGCGGTCCTCTGGAGCAGTACTTC. It yields the protein CASSPGTSGPLEQYF.

The chain has TRBV20-1 and TRBJ1-5; D is perhaps TRBD1 (5 bases). The CDR3 extends over 15 amino acids. Germline lookup yields CDR1 DFQATT and CDR2 SNEGSKA (reference sequence). V was shortened by 5 bases and J by 4 bases, with 18 bases between the two germline ends. The CDR3: CSAWGGGATNQPQHF. CDR3 nucleotides: TGCAGTGCTTGGGGGGGAGGGGCGACGAATCAGCCCCAGCATTTT.

The chain combines TRBV3-1 with TRBJ2-1; tentative D call: TRBD1 (6 bases). Per germline, CDR1 LGHDT and CDR2 YNNKEL (reference sequence). The CDR3 is 15 residues long. The V gene lost 3 bases and the J gene lost 10 bases, with 19 bases spanning the gap. The chain's CDR3 is CASSQGHNIGYEQFF. The CDR3 DNA follows: TGTGCCAGCAGCCAGGGACATAACATCGGCTACGAGCAGTTCTTC.

This clonotype occurred a few times. This chain joins TRBV4-3 and TRBJ2-1; 11 bases agree with TRBD2. J gave up 3 bases and V 1 base, and 17 bases lay outside the gene matches. This CDR3 is built from 21 residues. Germline V lookup: CDR1 LGHNA, CDR2 YSLEER. The CDR3 DNA reads as TGCGCCAGCAGCCAAGCCCCACAACTAGCGGGGGAATTTACGTTCTACAATGAGCAGTTCTTC. Translation gives CASSQAPQLAGEFTFYNEQFF.

The chain recombines TRBV6-6 with TRBJ1-1, with D perhaps matching TRBD1 (6 bases). The V end was cut by 4 bases, the J end by 3 bases, with 12 bases between. CDR1 and CDR2 from the germline V gene are MNHNY and SVGAGI (reference sequence). This CDR3 contains 14 residues. CDR3 in DNA: TGTGCCAGCAGTTGGGACACTAGTTACACTGAAGCTTTCTTT. Translated, it gives CASSWDTSYTEAFF.

In nucleotides, the CDR3 is TGTGCCAGCAGCTCCTCCCCCGGGTCTAGCACTGAAGCTTTCTTT. It is translated as CASSSSPGSSTEAFF. The rearrangement links TRBV11-2 to TRBJ1-1; D is uncertain. Trimming pared 4 bases from V and 4 bases from J, leaving 16 bases between. The CDR3 totals 15 residues. Germline V gene data show CDR1 as SGHAT and CDR2 as FQNNGV.

This sequence joins TRBV20-1 and TRBJ2-3, with D tentatively TRBD2 (5 bases). With 6 bases removed from V and 0 bases from J, the gap between germline ends came to 16 bases. Germline assignment: CDR1 DFQATT and CDR2 SNEGSKA (reference sequence). This CDR3 has 15 amino acids. CDR3 in amino acids: CSAATADSSTDTQYF. CDR3 in DNA: TGCAGTGCCGCGACGGCGGACTCTAGCACAGATACGCAGTATTTT.

This sequence joins TRBV10-3 and TRBJ1-2, with D possibly being TRBD1 (6 bases). CDR3 length: 13 amino acids. Trimming pared 5 bases from V and 4 bases from J, leaving 11 bases between. Germline V CDR1 and CDR2: ENHRY, SYGVKD. CDR3 residues: CAISTETGYGYTF. DNA of the CDR3: TGTGCCATCAGTACTGAGACAGGCTATGGCTACACCTTC.

There are a few counts of this clonotype. This clone may be a read error of a much larger clone one base away. The chain is built from TRBV14 and TRBJ1-2; D is possibly TRBD1 (5 bases). The CDR3 runs 15 residues. The germline CDR1 and CDR2 sequences are SGHDN and FVKESK. Trimming cost V 0 bases and J 1 base, with 9 bases left between them. The CDR3 coding sequence is TGTGCCAGCAGCCAAGAAAGGACACTTAACTATGGCTACACCTTC. Translating it yields CASSQERTLNYGYTF.

The CDR3 nucleotides are TGTGCCTGGAGCGCGGAGGCAGATACGCAGTATTTT. This sequence encodes CAWSAEADTQYF. The chain has TRBV30 and TRBJ2-3; weak D call: TRBD2 (5 bases). Germline CDR1 and CDR2: GTSNPN and SVGIG (reference sequence). CDR3 length: 12 residues. V was clipped by 3 bases and J by 4 bases, with 8 bases between them. The complete variable domain, with remaining parts taken from reference TRBV30 and TRBJ2-3, reads SQTIHQWPATLVQPVGSPLSLECTVEGTSNPNLYWYRQAAGRGLQLLFYSVGIGQISSEVPQNLSASRPQDRQFILSSKKLLLSDSGFYLCAWSAEADTQYFGPGTRLTVL.

This clonotype was counted between two and nine times. This chain links TRBV4-2 with TRBJ2-3; D remains unclear. Trimming removed 0 bases from V and 1 base from J, with 11 bases in between. CDR1 is LGHNA and CDR2 is YNFKEQ in the germline V gene. The length of the CDR3 is 16 residues. DNA for the CDR3: TGTGCCAGCAGCCAAGATTTTAGGCAGGGCACAGATACGCAGTATTTT. This gives the protein CASSQDFRQGTDTQYF.

The V and J genes are TRBV6-5 and TRBJ1-5; D uncertain. The V end was cut by 2 bases, the J end by 0 bases, with 5 bases between. The germline V gene has CDR1 MNHEY and CDR2 SVGAGI. The CDR3 sequence is 14 residues long. This chain's CDR3 is CASSYEPSNQPQHF. For the CDR3, the DNA is TGTGCCAGCAGTTACGAGCCTAGCAATCAGCCCCAGCATTTT.

In regard to this clonotype: A much larger clone sits a single nucleotide away, making a read error possible. The chain joins TRBV4-1 to TRBJ2-5; either TRBD1 or TRBD2 may fit D (6 bases each). The CDR3 length is 17 residues. The V gene lost 0 bases and the J gene lost 11 bases, with 25 bases spanning the gap. CDR1 and CDR2 from the germline V gene are MGHRA and YSYEKL. CDR3 DNA: TGCGCCAGCAGCCAAGATAGCGGACAGTGGACGGACAATGAGCAGTACTTC. Translating gives CASSQDSGQWTDNEQYF.

This clonotype showed up just a few times. The chain is built from TRBV7-2 and TRBJ1-1; TRBD1 is a possible D gene (5 bases). Trimming stripped 0 bases from V and 1 base from J, with 12 bases between. CDR3 length equals 16 residues. Germline CDR1 and CDR2: SGHTA and FQGNSA. In nucleotides, the CDR3 is TGTGCCAGCAGCTTAGCGGTCCGGACACCGAACACTGAAGCTTTCTTT. Amino acids: CASSLAVRTPNTEAFF.

This chain joins TRBV12-3 or TRBV12-4 and TRBJ2-3; D remains ambiguous. The CDR3 sequence is 15 residues long. The V gene lost 6 bases and the J gene lost 1 base, with 14 bases spanning the gap. Here the CDR3 DNA reads TGTGCCAGCAGCCGCGCCCTTGGGGGCACAGATACGCAGTATTTT. Amino acids: CASSRALGGTDTQYF.

Comments on this clonotype: This may be a read error: a much more frequent sequence differs by one nucleotide. The chain links TRBV12-3 or TRBV12-4 to TRBJ2-5; TRBD1 aligns across 7 bases. TRBJ2-1 explains the end of the DNA better; the J call may be wrong. The CDR3 is made up of 14 amino acids. The CDR3 sequence is CASTLGTDQETQFF. The CDR3 DNA reads as TGTGCCAGCACCCTCGGGACAGACCAAGAGACCCAGTTCTTC.

The chain recombines TRBV4-2 with TRBJ1-5; D is possibly TRBD1 (6 bases). The CDR3 consists of 16 residues. The V gene lost 0 bases and the J gene lost 6 bases, with 15 bases spanning the gap. The germline V gene has CDR1 LGHNA and CDR2 YNFKEQ. The CDR3 here is CASSQDTGQFGQPQHF. CDR3 nucleotides: TGTGCCAGCAGCCAAGATACTGGACAGTTCGGTCAGCCCCAGCATTTT.

This clonotype was observed a few times. The chain carries TRBV12-3 or TRBV12-4 and TRBJ2-1, with a possible D match to TRBD1 (5 bases). This CDR3 is built from 13 residues. The ends were cut back, 9 bases at V and 7 bases at J, with 16 bases in the middle. CDR3 in amino acids: CASKTGPGNEQFF. The CDR3 bases are TGTGCCAGTAAAACAGGTCCCGGGAATGAGCAGTTCTTC.

The chain is built from TRBV20-1 and TRBJ2-5; D may correspond to TRBD1 or TRBD2 (7 bases each). CDR3 length: 14 residues. CDR1 is DFQATT, CDR2 SNEGSKA, per germline (reference sequence). Trimming stripped 4 bases from V and 3 bases from J, with 15 bases between. As DNA, the CDR3 is TGCAGTGCTACCCCAGGGGGGGGGAAAGAGACCCAGTACTTC. Amino acids: CSATPGGGKETQYF.

This clonotype came up a few times. V gene TRBV3-1 combines with J gene TRBJ1-2; a weak D match, TRBD1 (6 bases). Trimming stripped 4 bases from V and 4 bases from J, with 19 bases between. The CDR3 length is 16 residues. Germline loops: CDR1 LGHDT, CDR2 YNNKEL (reference sequence). The CDR3 reads CASSPDPQGRFYGYTF. The CDR3 nucleotides are TGTGCCAGCAGCCCCGATCCACAGGGCCGGTTCTATGGCTACACCTTC.

This clonotype was seen only a few times. This chain joins TRBV4-3 and TRBJ1-4, with D hard to call. V shed 1 base and J shed 4 bases, with 10 bases lying between them. CDR1 and CDR2 (germline): LGHNA, YSLEER. The length of the CDR3 is 15 residues. This CDR3 is CASSQAGGLNEKLFF. CDR3 nucleotides: TGCGCCAGCAGCCAAGCGGGAGGACTTAATGAAAAACTGTTTTTT.

J is TRBJ2-2 and V is TRBV2; D unclear. Germline lookup yields CDR1 SNHLY and CDR2 FYNNEI. The V and J ends lost 6 bases and 0 bases respectively, with 11 bases between them. This CDR3 is 15 amino acids long. The CDR3 nucleotides are TGTGCCAGCAGAGACATGGACCCGAACACCGGGGAGCTGTTTTTT. Its translation: CASRDMDPNTGELFF.

The rearrangement links TRBV7-9 to TRBJ2-3, with 9 bases matching TRBD2. J lost 3 bases, V lost 11 bases, and 12 bases had no gene match. In germline, CDR1 is SEHNR, CDR2 FQNEAQ (reference sequence). The CDR3 has 15 residues. The chain's CDR3 is CAEWSAGGLTDTQYF. CDR3 bases: TGTGCCGAATGGTCGGCGGGGGGGCTGACAGATACGCAGTATTTT.

In this sample, this clonotype turned up many times. This chain joins TRBV29-1 and TRBJ2-7; no clear D. CDR3 size: 12 residues. V was trimmed by 4 bases and J by 3 bases, leaving 10 bases between them. The V gene's germline CDR1 is SQVTM and CDR2 ANQGSEA. This CDR3 reads CSVGDRSYEQYF. The CDR3 DNA follows: TGCAGCGTTGGAGACCGAAGCTACGAGCAGTACTTC.

In this sample, this clonotype turned up a few times. This chain joins TRBV5-1 and TRBJ1-5; TRBD1 is a possible D gene (5 bases). Germline V gene data show CDR1 as SGHRS and CDR2 as YFSETQ. The CDR3 sequence is 16 residues long. V gave up 0 bases and J gave up 0 bases, with 10 bases separating them. CDR3 protein: CASSLAGGSSNQPQHF. The CDR3 DNA reads TGCGCCAGCAGCTTGGCCGGGGGATCTAGCAATCAGCCCCAGCATTTT.

This chain links TRBV6-5 with TRBJ2-3; D is ambiguous. The CDR3 has 17 residues. V shed 2 bases and J shed 0 bases, with 15 bases lying between them. Germline CDR1 is MNHEY and CDR2 is SVGAGI. The chain's CDR3 is CASSYQAPTSSTDTQYF. CDR3 DNA: TGTGCCAGCAGTTACCAAGCGCCTACTTCTAGCACAGATACGCAGTATTTT.